One sample yielded the 30 T cell receptor beta chains listed below, sequenced in a study of CD8+ T cells in alopecia areata. It was cDNA, reverse transcribed from extracted RNA, that served as the sequencing template. Sequencing was performed with immunoSEQ multiplex PCR; in TCRdb, only in-frame clones are kept and a portion is missing. This table has about 110,000 clones, around 55% appearing once. The material sequenced was CD8+ T cells sorted from blood. The receptors derive from a human donor in good health.

This chain uses TRBV13 with TRBJ1-6, with D perhaps TRBD1 (6 bases). The germline V gene has CDR1 PRHDT and CDR2 FYEKMQ (reference sequence). Trimming took 5 bases from V and 7 from J, leaving 9 bases between them. The CDR3 spans 13 residues. CDR3 protein: CASSPGVNSPLHF. The CDR3 coding sequence is TGTGCCAGCAGCCCAGGGGTGAATTCACCCCTCCACTTT.

This chain uses TRBV19 with TRBJ2-5, with 11 positions matching TRBD2. V gave up 9 bases and J gave up 5 bases; unmatched junction bases: 11. The V gene's germline CDR1 is LNHDA and CDR2 SQIVND (reference sequence). The CDR3 is made up of 15 amino acids. The CDR3 sequence is CASSLRGLAEETQYF. The CDR3 DNA sequence: TGTGCCAGCTCTCTCCGGGGACTAGCGGAGGAGACCCAGTACTTC. Full variable domain (missing parts from reference TRBV19 and TRBJ2-5): DGGITQSPKYLFRKEGQNVTLSCEQNLNHDAMYWYRQDPGQGLRLIYYSQIVNDFQKGDIAEGYSVSREKKESFPLTVTSAQKNPTAFYLCASSLRGLAEETQYFGPGTRLLVL.

This chain links TRBV29-1 with TRBJ2-7; 9 positions match TRBD2. There are 13 residues in the CDR3. J gave up 2 bases and V 7 bases, and 6 bases lay outside the gene matches. The germline CDR1 and CDR2 sequences are SQVTM and ANQGSEA. The chain's CDR3 is CSGTSAHTYEQYF. CDR3 bases: TGCAGCGGGACTAGCGCACACACCTACGAGCAGTACTTC.

Concerning this clone itself: One junction end does not reproduce the germline sequence, and a read error may be involved. The chain carries TRBV11-1 and TRBJ2-2, with TRBD2 matching 8 bases. This CDR3 comprises 14 residues. Germline V gene data show CDR1 as SGHAT and CDR2 as FQDESV (reference sequence). This CDR3 reads CASSLGGGPSGALF. CDR3 DNA: TGTGCCAGCAGCCTCGGCGGGGGGCCCAGTGGGGCCCTTTTT.

J is TRBJ1-2 and V is TRBV29-1, with unresolved D. This CDR3 has 17 residues. Deletions cut 3 bases from V and 0 bases from J, with 20 bases between. CDR1 is SQVTM and CDR2 is ANQGSEA in the germline V gene. The CDR3 region has the DNA TGCAGCGTTGATTCATCTGTCAGACCTTTTACTAACTATGGCTACACCTTC. Protein product: CSVDSSVRPFTNYGYTF. The full variable domain, rest sourced from reference TRBV29-1 and TRBJ1-2, is SAVISQKPSRDICQRGTSLTIQCQVDSQVTMMFWYRQQPGQSLTLIATANQGSEATYESGFVIDKFPISRPNLTFSTLTVSNMSPEDSSIYLCSVDSSVRPFTNYGYTFGSGTRLTVV.

The chain recombines TRBV15 with TRBJ2-7, with 11 bases aligning to TRBD1. Germline V gene data show CDR1 as LNHNV and CDR2 as YYDKDF (reference sequence). The CDR3 runs 14 residues. The V gene end was trimmed by 5 bases and the J gene end by 4 bases; junction bases not matched to a gene: 4. Here the CDR3 reads CATSHGQGAYEQYF. CDR3 coding DNA: TGTGCCACCAGCCATGGACAGGGGGCTTACGAGCAGTACTTC.

The chain is built from TRBV19 and TRBJ2-1; no clear D gene. The germline V gene has CDR1 LNHDA and CDR2 SQIVND (reference sequence). The CDR3 is 13 amino acids. The germline V and J ends were trimmed by 8 bases and 9 bases, with 17 bases remaining between them. This CDR3 is CASHSGNRAEQFF. The CDR3 nucleotides read TGTGCCAGTCACTCCGGTAATCGGGCTGAGCAGTTCTTC.

This chain uses TRBV4-1 with TRBJ2-6; maybe TRBD2 (7 bases). The CDR3 is 20 amino acids. Trimming removed 3 bases at V and 0 bases at J, with 21 bases between. Germline assignment: CDR1 MGHRA and CDR2 YSYEKL. The CDR3 loop reads CASSQTPSGGASSGANVLTF. The CDR3 coding sequence is TGCGCCAGCAGCCAGACCCCTTCGGGGGGCGCAAGCTCTGGGGCCAACGTCCTGACTTTC.

The V call is TRBV7-6, the J call TRBJ1-5; possibly TRBD1 for D (5 bases). Germline loops: CDR1 SGHVS, CDR2 FNYEAQ. V was trimmed by 0 bases and J by 5 bases, leaving 5 bases between them. There are 13 residues in the CDR3. The CDR3 reads CASSLARDQPQHF. CDR3 in DNA: TGTGCCAGCAGCTTAGCCAGGGATCAGCCCCAGCATTTT.

The CDR3 protein is CASSVEGGDTGELFF. In DNA, the CDR3 is TGTGCCAGCAGCGTAGAAGGGGGGGACACCGGGGAGCTGTTTTTT. The rearrangement uses TRBV9 and TRBJ2-2; a weak D match, TRBD2 (7 bases). Germline CDR1 reads SGDLS; CDR2 reads YYNGEE. The CDR3 is 15 amino acids. V was shortened by 0 bases and J by 3 bases, with 9 bases between the two germline ends. Full variable domain (rest looked up from reference TRBV9 and TRBJ2-2): DSGVTQTPKHLITATGQRVTLRCSPRSGDLSVYWYQQSLDQGLQFLIQYYNGEERAKGNILERFSAQQFPDLHSELNLSSLELGDSALYFCASSVEGGDTGELFFGEGSRLTVL.

V gene TRBV7-2 combines with J gene TRBJ2-3; 7 bases line up with TRBD2. The germline CDR1 and CDR2 sequences are SGHTA and FQGNSA. Unmatched junction bases numbered 12, after V lost 5 bases and J lost 7 bases. This CDR3 region has 15 residues. In DNA, the CDR3 is TGTGCCAGCAGCAATCCCCCCCTAGCGGCGCATACGCAGTATTTT. This codes for CASSNPPLAAHTQYF.

V is TRBV9 and J is TRBJ2-2; 8 nucleotides agree with TRBD1. There are 15 residues in the CDR3. V gave up 2 bases and J gave up 7 bases; unmatched junction bases: 7. Germline CDR1 reads SGDLS; CDR2 reads YYNGEE. CDR3 DNA: TGTGCCAGCAGCGTCCACCAGGGGGCCGGCGGGGAGCTGTTTTTT. It encodes CASSVHQGAGGELFF.

The chain joins TRBV6-1 to TRBJ1-1; the D gene is possibly TRBD1 (5 bases). The CDR3 sequence is 15 residues long. Trimming cost V 7 bases and J 4 bases, with 19 bases left between them. Germline CDR1 and CDR2: MNHNS and SASEGT. For the CDR3, the DNA is TGTGCCAGCAAGGACTCTAACGGGGGGGGCACTGAAGCTTTCTTT. Its protein is CASKDSNGGGTEAFF.

Of note for this clone: Other nucleotide sequences from this sample produce the same CDR3. This chain links TRBV2 with TRBJ2-3; a possible D gene is TRBD2 (5 bases). Germline V gene sequence: CDR1 SNHLY, CDR2 FYNNEI. The germline V and J ends were trimmed by 4 bases and 4 bases, with 6 bases remaining between them. This CDR3 has 12 residues. CDR3 coding DNA: TGTGCCAGCAGTGGGGGAGCAGATACGCAGTATTTT. Its translation: CASSGGADTQYF. Full variable domain (rest looked up from reference TRBV2 and TRBJ2-3): EPEVTQTPSHQVTQMGQEVILRCVPISNHLYFYWYRQILGQKVEFLVSFYNNEISEKSEIFDDQFSVERPDGSNFTLKIRSTKLEDSAMYFCASSGGADTQYFGPGTRLTVL.

V and J are TRBV19 and TRBJ1-6; D is perhaps TRBD1 (6 bases). This CDR3 comprises 15 residues. From germline, CDR1 is LNHDA and CDR2 SQIVND (reference sequence). V lost 5 bases and J 0 bases, leaving 8 bases between the germline ends. The CDR3 is CASSLGGSYNSPLHF. The CDR3 DNA follows: TGTGCCAGTAGTCTAGGGGGCTCCTATAATTCACCCCTCCACTTT.

The CDR3 loop reads CASSQDPSGGLNTGELFF. The CDR3 coding sequence is TGCGCCAGCAGCCAAGATCCTAGCGGGGGCCTAAACACCGGGGAGCTGTTTTTT. The rearrangement uses TRBV4-3 and TRBJ2-2; 10 positions match TRBD2. Germline values: CDR1 LGHNA, CDR2 YSLEER. The CDR3 is 18 amino acids. The trim removed 0 bases at V and 2 bases at J, leaving 6 bases unmatched.

The chain is built from TRBV7-2 and TRBJ1-2; D might be TRBD1 (5 bases). Between the trimmed V and J ends, which lost 5 bases and 4 bases, there was a span of 11 bases. This CDR3 has 13 amino acids. CDR1 is SGHTA, CDR2 FQGNSA, per germline. The CDR3 DNA sequence: TGTGCCAGCAGCCTCGAGACAGCCTATGGCTACACCTTC. This gives the protein CASSLETAYGYTF.

V and J are TRBV30 and TRBJ2-3, with 11 bases that match TRBD2. The CDR3 runs to 14 residues. Germline loops: CDR1 GTSNPN, CDR2 SVGIG (reference sequence). J lost 1 base, V lost 8 bases, and 5 bases had no gene match. The CDR3 here is CASEGLAGTDTQYF. The DNA of the CDR3 is TGTGCCAGTGAGGGACTAGCGGGCACAGATACGCAGTATTTT.

The V call is TRBV10-2, the J call TRBJ1-4; 7 positions match TRBD1. Germline V gene sequence: CDR1 WSHSY, CDR2 SAAADI. The CDR3 runs 14 residues. The ends lost 6 bases at V and 5 bases at J; junction bases unmatched: 6. As DNA, the CDR3 is TGCGCCAGCAGCGACGACAGGGTCAATGAAAAACTGTTTTTT. Encoded protein: CASSDDRVNEKLFF.

This clone was seen a handful of times. The V call is TRBV4-1, the J call TRBJ1-2, with D possibly matching TRBD1 (5 bases). V was clipped by 0 bases and J by 7 bases, with 12 bases between them. In germline, CDR1 is MGHRA, CDR2 YSYEKL. The CDR3 consists of 14 residues. The CDR3 reads CASSQDRGRAGYTF. The CDR3 DNA follows: TGCGCCAGCAGCCAAGATCGGGGCAGGGCTGGCTACACCTTC.

The V gene is TRBV5-1, the J gene TRBJ1-5, with D unclear. CDR3 size: 11 residues. Trimming removed 7 bases from V and 5 bases from J, with 7 bases in between. Per the germline V gene, CDR1 is SGHRS and CDR2 is YFSETQ. The CDR3 reads CASLGDQPQHF. The CDR3 DNA sequence: TGCGCCAGCTTGGGCGATCAGCCCCAGCATTTT.

The chain uses TRBV5-6 and TRBJ1-6; a possible D gene is TRBD1 (5 bases). The CDR3 has 13 amino acids. The V and J ends lost 6 bases and 9 bases respectively, with 13 bases between them. CDR1 and CDR2 from the germline V gene are SGHDT and YYEEEE. The CDR3 nucleotides are TGTGCCAGCAATGCGGGGGGGATTTCACCCCTCCACTTT. Its protein product is CASNAGGISPLHF.

This clone was seen a single time. V usage is TRBV29-1 and J usage is TRBJ2-7; D gene unclear. Germline V gene data show CDR1 as SQVTM and CDR2 as ANQGSEA. The CDR3 covers 12 residues. Trimming cost V 4 bases and J 3 bases, with 10 bases left between them. The CDR3 loop is CSVAVSGYEQYF. CDR3 coding DNA: TGCAGCGTTGCCGTTAGTGGCTACGAGCAGTACTTC.

The chain uses TRBV19 and TRBJ2-1; D is ambiguous. Germline values: CDR1 LNHDA, CDR2 SQIVND (reference sequence). The V and J ends lost 6 bases and 8 bases respectively, with 8 bases between them. The CDR3 runs 11 residues. The CDR3 loop reads CASSQFDEQFF. CDR3 nucleotide sequence: TGTGCCAGTAGCCAATTTGATGAGCAGTTCTTC.

A few counts support this clone. The V and J genes are TRBV6-4 and TRBJ2-1; 15 bases map to TRBD2. Trimming at V came to 2 bases and at J to 7 bases, leaving 3 bases not matched to a gene. CDR3 length: 16 residues. The V gene's germline CDR1 is MRHNA and CDR2 SNTAGT. The CDR3 sequence is CASSDGTSGGKNEQFF. Written as DNA, the CDR3 is TGTGCCAGCAGTGACGGGACTAGCGGGGGGAAAAATGAGCAGTTCTTC.

V gene TRBV6-1 combines with J gene TRBJ1-1; unclear D gene. This CDR3 is built from 15 residues. Trimming removed 7 bases at V and 5 bases at J, with 20 bases between. Germline CDR1 MNHNS, CDR2 SASEGT. The CDR3 protein is CASTPQEDTGTEAFF. The CDR3 DNA follows: TGTGCCAGCACCCCACAAGAGGATACGGGGACTGAAGCTTTCTTT.

This chain connects TRBV11-3 to TRBJ2-7, with 7 bases aligning to TRBD1. Germline V CDR1 and CDR2: SGHNT, YENEEA. The J segment lost 6 bases and the V segment lost 1 base, leaving 9 bases of the junction unmatched. The CDR3 extends over 15 amino acids. The CDR3 sequence is CASSLGVTGITEQYF. The CDR3 bases are TGTGCCAGCAGCTTAGGAGTGACAGGGATTACCGAGCAGTACTTC.

The V call is TRBV7-2, the J call TRBJ2-3; 7 bases match TRBD2. V lost 2 bases, J lost 2 bases, and 4 bases stayed unmatched. The germline gives CDR1 SGHTA, CDR2 FQGNSA. The CDR3 contains 15 residues. In DNA, the CDR3 is TGTGCCAGCAGCTTATTGGGGGGGAACACAGATACGCAGTATTTT. Translated: CASSLLGGNTDTQYF.

Notes on this clone: A far larger clone is only one base removed, so a read error is likely. The chain couples TRBV13 to TRBJ1-2; TRBD1 aligns across 7 bases. In germline, CDR1 is PRHDT, CDR2 FYEKMQ (reference sequence). J was trimmed by 2 bases and V by 5 bases; bases with no gene match: 2. The CDR3 is 13 amino acids. The CDR3 sequence: CASSPGQNYGYTF. In DNA form, the CDR3 reads TGTGCCAGCAGCCCGGGACAGAACTATGGCTACACCTTC.

This clone was observed a handful of times. The chain couples TRBV7-9 to TRBJ2-3; no definite D call. Germline CDR1 is SEHNR and CDR2 is FQNEAQ (reference sequence). This CDR3 comprises 16 residues. V was shortened by 1 base and J by 0 bases, with 11 bases between the two germline ends. The CDR3 loop reads CASSLESGPSTDTQYF. The CDR3 DNA sequence: TGTGCCAGCAGCTTAGAGTCCGGGCCTAGCACAGATACGCAGTATTTT.